The sequence of this TCR beta chain was determined in a study of immune heterogeneity within non-small cell lung tumors. Study observations and caveats: Tumor sites within a patient were found to share identical dominant CDR3 beta clonotypes, and site-unique high-frequency clones were also present. Local tumor mutational burden correlated moderately but significantly with local T-cell clonality (R roughly 0.34).

Remarks on this clonotype: Its cognate antigen is unknown. The CDR3 end shows no conserved phenylalanine or tryptophan, and so a read error is likely.

The authors used about 610 ng of bulk tumor genomic DNA per sample as template. Multiple biopsies spaced far apart were taken from each primary tumor during surgery. Those enrolled were patients newly diagnosed with untreated non-small cell lung cancer and undergoing curative surgery. Amplification of the TCR beta CDR3 was achieved through multiplex PCR with 32 V and 13 J primers. One entry per CDR3 protein results from TCRdb running MiXCR on the multiplex PCR reads. The repertoire holds about 7,200 distinct CDR3 sequences, with 22% as singletons. The V end lost 0 bases, the J end lost 2 bases, and 11 bases lay between the germline ends. This CDR3 spans 14 amino acids. Germline V gene lookup returns CDR1 DFQATT and CDR2 SNEGSKA (reference sequence).

This sequence was found in a man aged 55 to 70 with non-small cell lung cancer. The rearrangement uses TRBV20-1 and TRBJ2-7; D not certain. The source material was lung tumor tissue. In DNA, the CDR3 is TGCAGTGCTAGAGATCGTGGCAGCACCTACGAGCAGTACTCC. Translating gives CSARDRGSTYEQYS.